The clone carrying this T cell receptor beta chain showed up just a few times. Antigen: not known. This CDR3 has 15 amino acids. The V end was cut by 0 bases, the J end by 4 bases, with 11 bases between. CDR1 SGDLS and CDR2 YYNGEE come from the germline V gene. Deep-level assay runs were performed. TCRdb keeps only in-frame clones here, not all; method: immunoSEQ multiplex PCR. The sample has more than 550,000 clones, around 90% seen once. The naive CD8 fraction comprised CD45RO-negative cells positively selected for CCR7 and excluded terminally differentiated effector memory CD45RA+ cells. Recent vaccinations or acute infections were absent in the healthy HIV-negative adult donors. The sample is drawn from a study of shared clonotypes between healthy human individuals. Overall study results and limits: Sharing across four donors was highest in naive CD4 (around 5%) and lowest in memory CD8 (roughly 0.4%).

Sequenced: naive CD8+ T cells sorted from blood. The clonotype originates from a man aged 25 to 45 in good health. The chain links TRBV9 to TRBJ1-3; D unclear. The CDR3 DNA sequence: TGTGCCAGCAGCGTAGGGGTCGGGGTCGGAAACACCATATATTTT. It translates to CASSVGVGVGNTIYF. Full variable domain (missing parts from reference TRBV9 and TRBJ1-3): DSGVTQTPKHLITATGQRVTLRCSPRSGDLSVYWYQQSLDQGLQFLIQYYNGEERAKGNILERFSAQQFPDLHSELNLSSLELGDSALYFCASSVGVGVGNTIYFGEGSWLTVV.